This TCR beta chain stems from a study of cytomegalovirus exposure and HLA in healthy donors. This clone appeared once. The CDR3 is 14 residues long. The germline CDR1 and CDR2 sequences are SGDLS and YYNGEE. The junction had 4 bases not matched to a gene; V was cut back by 4 bases and J by 4 bases. PCR used 60 Vbeta primers and 13 Jbeta primers. Only in-frame clones appear in the TCRdb table, and some are missing; sequencing was by immunoSEQ multiplex PCR. Counted here are under 300,000 clones, 86% occurring once; the ten biggest clones make up less than 4.5%. This clonotype was obtained from a man aged 40-49 years in good health and CMV-seropositive. The chain recombines TRBV9 with TRBJ2-1; 8 bases agree with TRBD2. Sequenced sample: PBMCs. The CDR3, as DNA: TGTGCCAGCAGCCTCGGGGGGGGTTACAATGAGCAGTTCTTC. This encodes CASSLGGGYNEQFF. Complete variable domain (other parts from reference TRBV9 and TRBJ2-1): DSGVTQTPKHLITATGQRVTLRCSPRSGDLSVYWYQQSLDQGLQFLIQYYNGEERAKGNILERFSAQQFPDLHSELNLSSLELGDSALYFCASSLGGGYNEQFFGPGTRLTVL.